This T cell receptor (beta chain) was found in a study of blood T cells in healthy people across ages. As for the study in general: Template switching retrieved approximately one barcoded beta molecule for each two T cells. Overall study results and limits: CMV status of donors was unknown, possibly confounding expanded clonotype changes.

This clonotype was recorded a few times. Its cognate antigen is unknown. V gave up 5 bases and J gave up 10 bases, with 18 bases separating them. The CDR3 extends over 12 amino acids. CDR1 DFQATT and CDR2 SNEGSKA come from the germline V gene (reference sequence). Donation came from healthy Caucasian individuals in Russia who were aged roughly 6 to 95. Per sample, extraction of total RNA gave at least 5.5 micrograms in every case. It was with a sample-barcoded 5' primer and a J-beta primer mix that a second PCR of about 7 to 12 cycles was run. MiXCR was run by TCRdb on the 5' RACE reads, yielding one entry per CDR3 protein. The sample has about 780,000 distinct CDR3 sequences, roughly 25% seen once. These data were also filed under a second study, of T cells of mothers and their children.

This clonotype was obtained from a boy between 10 and 17 years old in good health. The chain links TRBV20-1 to TRBJ2-7; the D gene could be TRBD1 or TRBD2 (5 bases each). Sequencing used blood. CDR3 DNA sequence: TGCAGTGCTGGGACCCCGTTTGGGCCCCAGTACTTC. Translated: CSAGTPFGPQYF.